Listed here are 26 T cell receptor beta chains from one sample, sequenced in a study of CD8 T cells in Susac syndrome. Roughly 0.45 to 1 ug RNA was reverse transcribed with random hexamers. TCRdb recomputed calls from the immunoSEQ multiplex PCR reads with MiXCR, one row per CDR3 protein. This sample has about 210,000 distinct CDR3 sequences, with about 94% found just once. What was sequenced was CD4+ T cells from PBMCs. These receptors were collected from a human donor with Susac syndrome.

The chain is built from TRBV29-1 and TRBJ2-3; no firm D call. The CDR3 has 8 residues. CDR1 SQVTM and CDR2 ANQGSEA come from the germline V gene. Trimming shortened V by 7 bases and J by 5 bases, and 1 base separated the two germline ends. Here the CDR3 reads CSEDTQYF. As DNA, the CDR3 is TGCAGCGAAGATACGCAGTATTTT.

The chain joins TRBV18 to TRBJ2-7, with 7 bases that match TRBD2. This CDR3 contains 14 residues. V was pared by 3 bases and J by 5 bases, with 7 bases of the junction left unmatched. Germline V gene lookup returns CDR1 KGHSH and CDR2 LQKENI. The CDR3 nucleotides are TGTGCCAGCTCACCGGGTGCGCGGGAGAACGAGCAGTACTTC. The encoded protein is CASSPGARENEQYF. Filled out from reference TRBV18 and TRBJ2-7, the complete variable domain reads NAGVMQNPRHLVRRRGQEARLRCSPMKGHSHVYWYRQLPEEGLKFMVYLQKENIIDESGMPKERFSAEFPKEGPSILRIQQVVRGDSAAYFCASSPGARENEQYFGPGTRLTVT.

This sequence joins TRBV20-1 and TRBJ1-4; the D gene is possibly TRBD1 (6 bases). Per the germline V gene, CDR1 is DFQATT and CDR2 is SNEGSKA (reference sequence). CDR3 length equals 16 residues. V lost 3 bases to trimming and J lost 7 bases, with 21 bases between them. The CDR3 DNA reads TGCAGTGCTAGTGGGAGAGGAGGGGGAGGGAGTGAAAAACTGTTTTTT. Protein product: CSASGRGGGGSEKLFF.

The rearrangement joins TRBV7-2 to TRBJ1-2; 7 positions agree with TRBD1. Unmatched junction bases numbered 15, after V lost 10 bases and J lost 4 bases. Per germline, CDR1 SGHTA and CDR2 FQGNSA. This CDR3 has 15 amino acids. The CDR3 DNA reads TGTGCCACATCATGGGACAGATCCACGGTCTATGGCTACACCTTC. Translated, it gives CATSWDRSTVYGYTF.

This clonotype has just one count. The rearrangement joins TRBV20-1 to TRBJ1-2; 7 bases agree with TRBD1. V was pared by 1 base and J by 4 bases, with 12 bases of the junction left unmatched. This CDR3 is built from 16 residues. Per the germline V gene, CDR1 is DFQATT and CDR2 is SNEGSKA (reference sequence). The CDR3 spells CSARGGAVTGTYGYTF. The CDR3 nucleotides are TGCAGTGCTAGAGGAGGAGCCGTGACAGGGACCTATGGCTACACCTTC.

J is TRBJ1-1 and V is TRBV12-3 or TRBV12-4; TRBD1 is a possible D gene (5 bases). With 1 base removed from V and 11 bases from J, the gap between germline ends came to 14 bases. The CDR3 is made up of 13 amino acids. The CDR3 nucleotides are TGTGCCAGCAGTTTAGTTCCCGCGGGGGGGGCTTTCTTT. Translating it yields CASSLVPAGGAFF.

The V call is TRBV5-6, the J call TRBJ1-2; 8 positions agree with TRBD1. CDR1 is SGHDT and CDR2 is YYEEEE in the germline V gene. Germline trimming cut 3 bases from V and 4 bases from J; bases unmatched to any gene: 11. The CDR3 is 16 amino acids. The CDR3 sequence: CASSSRTGNLIYGYTF. As DNA, the CDR3 is TGTGCCAGCAGCTCGAGGACAGGGAACCTCATCTATGGCTACACCTTC.

Only one count was recorded for this clonotype. The J gene is TRBJ2-5, the V gene TRBV4-2; 12 bases align to TRBD1. The J segment lost 7 bases and the V segment lost 1 base, leaving 7 bases of the junction unmatched. Germline values: CDR1 LGHNA, CDR2 YNFKEQ. This CDR3 is built from 16 residues. As DNA, the CDR3 is TGTGCCAGCAGCCAAGGGGGACAGGGGGCCGGACGGACCCAGTACTTC. Encoded protein: CASSQGGQGAGRTQYF.

The chain combines TRBV15 with TRBJ1-2; TRBD1 aligns across 11 bases. CDR3 size: 17 residues. The junction had 7 bases not matched to a gene; V was cut back by 2 bases and J by 2 bases. Germline CDR1 is LNHNV and CDR2 is YYDKDF (reference sequence). The CDR3: CATSRPGQGGINYGYTF. In DNA form, the CDR3 reads TGTGCCACCAGCAGACCGGGACAGGGGGGGATCAACTATGGCTACACCTTC. The full variable domain, its missing parts supplied by reference TRBV15 and TRBJ1-2, is DAMVIQNPRYQVTQFGKPVTLSCSQTLNHNVMYWYQQKSSQAPKLLFHYYDKDFNNEADTPDNFQSRRPNTSFCFLDIRSPGLGDTAMYLCATSRPGQGGINYGYTFGSGTRLTVV.

This chain uses TRBV5-4 with TRBJ1-1; D gene uncertain. Trimming pared 4 bases from V and 1 base from J, leaving 14 bases between. Germline V CDR1 and CDR2: SGHNT, YYREEE (reference sequence). The CDR3 is made up of 15 amino acids. The CDR3 loop reads CASSVVAAQNTEAFF. Here the CDR3 DNA reads TGTGCCAGCAGCGTCGTTGCAGCTCAGAACACTGAAGCTTTCTTT.

The chain carries TRBV29-1 and TRBJ2-1; D tentatively fits TRBD1 or TRBD2 (5 bases each). This CDR3 is 13 amino acids long. The germline V gene has CDR1 SQVTM and CDR2 ANQGSEA. V shed 0 bases and J shed 6 bases, with 9 bases lying between them. The CDR3 region has the DNA TGCAGCGTTGAAGATGTGGGGGTCAATGAGCAGTTCTTC. Residues: CSVEDVGVNEQFF.

This sequence joins TRBV29-1 and TRBJ2-5; 9 nucleotides line up with TRBD1. Germline trimming cut 6 bases from V and 5 bases from J; bases unmatched to any gene: 7. The CDR3 is made up of 13 amino acids. Germline assignment: CDR1 SQVTM and CDR2 ANQGSEA. The CDR3 loop reads CSVHQQGAETQYF. As DNA, the CDR3 is TGCAGCGTACATCAACAGGGGGCTGAGACCCAGTACTTC. Full variable domain (outside the CDR3, taken from reference TRBV29-1 and TRBJ2-5): SAVISQKPSRDICQRGTSLTIQCQVDSQVTMMFWYRQQPGQSLTLIATANQGSEATYESGFVIDKFPISRPNLTFSTLTVSNMSPEDSSIYLCSVHQQGAETQYFGPGTRLLVL.

The rearrangement uses TRBV5-1 and TRBJ2-1; D perhaps matches TRBD1 (5 bases). The germline V gene has CDR1 SGHRS and CDR2 YFSETQ. V lost 0 bases and J 4 bases, leaving 8 bases between the germline ends. CDR3 size: 14 residues. DNA of the CDR3: TGCGCCAGCAGCTTGGAAGGGGATTACAATGAGCAGTTCTTC. Its translation: CASSLEGDYNEQFF. Full variable domain (outside the CDR3, taken from reference TRBV5-1 and TRBJ2-1): KAGVTQTPRYLIKTRGQQVTLSCSPISGHRSVSWYQQTPGQGLQFLFEYFSETQRNKGNFPGRFSGRQFSNSRSEMNVSTLELGDSALYLCASSLEGDYNEQFFGPGTRLTVL.

The V gene is TRBV30, the J gene TRBJ2-1, with TRBD2 identical over 8 bases. Germline trimming cut 5 bases from V and 7 bases from J; bases unmatched to any gene: 4. From germline, CDR1 is GTSNPN and CDR2 SVGIG (reference sequence). The CDR3 has 12 residues. CDR3 nucleotide sequence: TGTGCCTGGCGGGGGGGCCAGAATGAGCAGTTCTTC. Protein sequence: CAWRGGQNEQFF.

The rearrangement joins TRBV20-1 to TRBJ1-5; D uncertain. Trimming left V 6 bases short and J 5 bases short, with 11 bases between. The CDR3 extends over 12 amino acids. Germline V CDR1 and CDR2: DFQATT, SNEGSKA (reference sequence). The CDR3 nucleotides are TGCAGTGCCGCCCGCTCGGATCAGCCCCAGCATTTT. Its translation is CSAARSDQPQHF.

The rearrangement uses TRBV20-1 and TRBJ2-1; D uncertain. CDR3 length: 12 amino acids. Germline CDR1 is DFQATT and CDR2 is SNEGSKA (reference sequence). V lost 1 base, J lost 12 bases, and 13 bases lay in between. The CDR3: CSARVGSRAQFF. The DNA for the CDR3 is TGCAGTGCTAGAGTGGGATCAAGGGCGCAGTTCTTC.

Details on this clonotype: At one of its ends the junction is not consistent with the germline gene, which may arise from a read error. The rearrangement uses TRBV7-7 and TRBJ2-3; no definite D call. In germline, CDR1 is SSHAT, CDR2 FNYEAQ (reference sequence). This CDR3 spans 16 amino acids. As DNA, the CDR3 is TGTGCTAGCAGTCCTACCGGTGGTGGTTCGACAGATACGCAGTATTTT. Its protein product is CASSPTGGGSTDTQYF.

This clonotype was observed once. The rearrangement uses TRBV6-2 or TRBV6-3 and TRBJ2-5; maybe TRBD2 (6 bases). Per the germline V gene, CDR1 is MNHEY and CDR2 is SVGEGT. The CDR3 is 14 residues long. V gave up 5 bases and J gave up 2 bases, with 12 bases separating them. In DNA, the CDR3 is TGTGCCAGCAGTAGGGGCGGGGTACAAGAGACCCAGTACTTC. Translation: CASSRGGVQETQYF.

The gene calls are TRBV9 and TRBJ2-3, with TRBD2 as a possible D gene (6 bases). Germline values: CDR1 SGDLS, CDR2 YYNGEE. V gave up 4 bases and J gave up 2 bases, with 14 bases separating them. This CDR3 comprises 15 residues. This CDR3 is CASSLEAGLTDTQYF. The CDR3 DNA sequence: TGTGCCAGCAGCTTAGAAGCGGGTCTCACAGATACGCAGTATTTT.

The chain carries TRBV3-1 and TRBJ2-1; a weak D match, TRBD1 (6 bases). This CDR3 comprises 13 residues. Germline CDR1 and CDR2: LGHDT and YNNKEL (reference sequence). With 10 bases removed from V and 1 base from J, the gap between germline ends came to 11 bases. CDR3 protein: CATGTPSYNEQFF. CDR3 nucleotide sequence: TGTGCCACCGGGACACCTTCCTACAATGAGCAGTTCTTC.

V gene TRBV5-1 combines with J gene TRBJ2-5; 13 bases are a match to TRBD2. Germline V gene sequence: CDR1 SGHRS, CDR2 YFSETQ. This CDR3 spans 17 amino acids. With V trimmed by 4 bases and J by 5 bases, 11 bases remained unmatched. The CDR3 sequence is CASSPLTSGGPGETQYF. CDR3 DNA: TGCGCCAGCAGCCCCCTGACTAGCGGGGGGCCGGGCGAGACCCAGTACTTC.

The rearrangement uses TRBV3-1 and TRBJ2-5, with TRBD2 matching over 9 bases. Germline loops: CDR1 LGHDT, CDR2 YNNKEL (reference sequence). CDR3 length equals 16 residues. Losses at the gene ends were 6 bases for V and 5 bases for J; bases not matched to a gene: 13. The CDR3 sequence: CASSGRVAGAWETQYF. CDR3 bases: TGTGCCAGCAGTGGCAGGGTAGCGGGGGCCTGGGAGACCCAGTACTTC.

This chain uses TRBV3-1 with TRBJ1-2; perhaps TRBD1 as D (5 bases). V dropped 0 bases and J dropped 3 bases, with 11 bases sitting between them. CDR1 is LGHDT, CDR2 YNNKEL, per germline (reference sequence). There are 15 residues in the CDR3. CDR3 sequence: CASSQDLGGDYGYTF. CDR3 DNA sequence: TGTGCCAGCAGCCAAGATCTCGGGGGAGACTATGGCTACACCTTC.

The chain links TRBV4-1 to TRBJ2-7, with TRBD2 matching over 9 bases. Trimming cost V 2 bases and J 3 bases; bases outside gene matches: 5. The CDR3 is 15 amino acids. The germline gives CDR1 MGHRA, CDR2 YSYEKL. As DNA, the CDR3 is TGCGCCAGCAGCCAACCGCGGACTAGCGTCTACGAGCAGTACTTC. Amino acid sequence: CASSQPRTSVYEQYF.

This chain connects TRBV7-9 to TRBJ1-2; weak D call: TRBD1 (5 bases). The CDR3 consists of 13 residues. Trimming removed 11 bases at V and 5 bases at J, with 18 bases between. Germline V lookup: CDR1 SEHNR, CDR2 FQNEAQ (reference sequence). CDR3 region: CACGGGAWYGYTF. For the CDR3, the DNA is TGTGCCTGCGGTGGAGGGGCTTGGTATGGCTACACCTTC.

V and J are TRBV7-9 and TRBJ1-1; D is ambiguous. V gave up 3 bases and J gave up 1 base, with 12 bases separating them. The germline V gene has CDR1 SEHNR and CDR2 FQNEAQ (reference sequence). This CDR3 region has 15 residues. As DNA, the CDR3 is TGTGCCAGCAGCTTTTCTATCGCGGGGAACACTGAAGCTTTCTTT. Its translation: CASSFSIAGNTEAFF.